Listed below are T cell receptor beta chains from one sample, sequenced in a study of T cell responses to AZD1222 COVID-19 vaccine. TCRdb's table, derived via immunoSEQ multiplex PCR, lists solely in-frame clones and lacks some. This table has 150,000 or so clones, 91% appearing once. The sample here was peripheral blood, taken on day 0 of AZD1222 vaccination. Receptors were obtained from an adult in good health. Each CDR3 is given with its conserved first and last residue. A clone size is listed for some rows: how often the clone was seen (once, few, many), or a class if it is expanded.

CDR3: CASSSRGHSGNTIYF; V: TRBV9; length: 15; size: .
CDR3: CASSQAGSGAPQQYF; V: TRBV11-2; length: 15; size: once
CDR3: CASSVGTSGRQETQYF; V: TRBV9; length: 16; size: .
CDR3: CASSGRIRQAGRYEAFF; V: TRBV6-2/TRBV6-3; length: 17; size: .
CDR3: CASSQPGLAMRGELFF; V: TRBV4-1; length: 16; size: .
CDR3: CASSVGGTGQETQYF; V: TRBV9; length: 15; size: .
CDR3: CASSVSGNPHGYTF; V: TRBV2; length: 14; size: .
CDR3: CASSRSTDSRETQYF; V: TRBV7-3; length: 15; size: .
CDR3: CASSPGGKGQETQYF; V: TRBV18; length: 15; size: .
CDR3: CASSPGTGGASGNTIYF; V: TRBV5-1; length: 17; size: .
CDR3: CATSRDQTTPYEQYF; V: TRBV15; length: 15; size: .
CDR3: CASSAGTDTQYF; V: TRBV7-6; length: 12; size: .
CDR3: CASSIQGRPSGNTIYF; V: TRBV19; length: 16; size: once
CDR3: CASSLGGAPSGANVLTF; V: TRBV28; length: 17; size: .
CDR3: CASSFRRGDPGLAYEQYF; V: TRBV28; length: 18; size: .
CDR3: CASSHLPGSTDTQYF; V: TRBV6-2/TRBV6-3; length: 15; size: .
CDR3: CASSYTRETQYF; V: TRBV19; length: 12; size: .
CDR3: CASSRQRIRDTEAFF; V: TRBV11-2; length: 15; size: .
CDR3: CASSISRDTQYF; V: TRBV12-3/TRBV12-4; length: 12; size: .
CDR3: CASSFQRGLYNEQFF; V: TRBV7-3; length: 15; size: .
CDR3: CASTGQGTGTQYF; V: TRBV19; length: 13; size: .
CDR3: CASSFRSGGTDTQYF; V: TRBV5-8; length: 15; size: once
CDR3: CASTMGSQPQHF; V: TRBV25-1; length: 12; size: .
CDR3: CASSPQLLGQVVSGYTF; V: TRBV27; length: 17; size: .
CDR3: CASSLRRQVPGEAFF; V: TRBV5-1; length: 15; size: .
CDR3: CSVGKGQLYEQYF; V: TRBV29-1; length: 13; size: .
CDR3: CASRTAGEELFF; V: TRBV12-3/TRBV12-4; length: 12; size: .
CDR3: CASGRTGLNEKLFF; V: TRBV2; length: 14; size: few
CDR3: CASSPGQSYEQYF; V: TRBV11-3; length: 13; size: .
CDR3: CASSSRRGRGIEAFF; V: TRBV19; length: 15; size: .
CDR3: CASSPVASSGNTIYF; V: TRBV18; length: 15; size: .
CDR3: CASSLGGSGGLEQFF; V: TRBV13; length: 15; size: .
CDR3: CASSHPGRKNSPLHF; V: TRBV23-1; length: 15; size: once
CDR3: CASSQGSGSGTDTQYF; V: TRBV5-1; length: 16; size: .
CDR3: CSVVPRAGENYGYTF; V: TRBV29-1; length: 15; size: .
CDR3: CASSVAGDWSEGKLFF; V: TRBV9; length: 16; size: .
CDR3: CASSFEMSYEQYF; V: TRBV7-2; length: 13; size: .
CDR3: CASSLDLALASYNEQFF; V: TRBV5-4; length: 17; size: .
CDR3: CASGRSTNTEAFF; V: TRBV6-6; length: 13; size: .
CDR3: CASSQLGGGPSETQYF; V: TRBV14; length: 16; size: .
CDR3: CASRPGLALVEQYF; V: TRBV27; length: 14; size: .
CDR3: CASSYSSPDTIYF; V: TRBV6-6; length: 13; size: .
CDR3: CASSSLGGAGYTF; V: TRBV27; length: 13; size: .
CDR3: CASRQGYTGELFF; V: TRBV25-1; length: 13; size: .
CDR3: CASSPTTNTGELFF; V: TRBV18; length: 14; size: .
CDR3: CASTPGWNYGYTF; V: TRBV19; length: 13; size: .
CDR3: CASSRTANTGELFF; V: TRBV18; length: 14; size: .
CDR3: CASSPAGGVYNEQFF; V: TRBV6-5; length: 15; size: .
CDR3: CASSGGGPGRISYEQYF; V: TRBV2; length: 17; size: .
CDR3: CASSSDRGPGANVLTF; V: TRBV19; length: 16; size: .
CDR3: CASIGQGLGSPLHF; V: TRBV7-9; length: 14; size: .
CDR3: CASSASGGARSEQFF; V: TRBV9; length: 15; size: once
CDR3: CASSVQGTIEETQYF; V: TRBV9; length: 15; size: few
CDR3: CAIRLPSLQGLDTQYF; V: TRBV10-3; length: 16; size: .
CDR3: CASSYSDLTQYF; V: TRBV6-2/TRBV6-3; length: 12; size: once
CDR3: CASSLEPTSGTYNEQFF; V: TRBV7-2; length: 17; size: .
CDR3: CASSLGGPGEAFF; V: TRBV23-1; length: 13; size: .
CDR3: CASSPLLRVLRYNEQFF; V: TRBV5-8; length: 17; size: once
CDR3: CASSGQGRTEAFF; V: TRBV3-1/TRBV3-2; length: 13; size: .